Listed below are T cell receptor beta chains from one sample, sequenced in a study of T cells in Graves' hyperthyroidism and ophthalmopathy. TCRdb redid the calling of the multiplex PCR reads with MiXCR, one entry per CDR3 protein. The table has about 690,000 distinct CDR3 sequences, approximately 15% seen once; the top ten hold around 15%. The sequencing sample was made of blood. The source is a man in his fifties with Graves' hyperthyroidism. Each CDR3 is given without its conserved first and last residue. Fields, in order: V gene, CDR3 protein.

TRBV2	ASSAEGIGNQPQH
TRBV7-8	ASSSGPKAGNTIY
TRBV18	ASSPTLAGQETQY
TRBV2	ATTGSYNEQF
TRBV6-2/TRBV6-3	ASREGTAGEKLF
TRBV28	ASSPSGRGQF
TRBV25-1	ASSGSTGLSTDTQY
TRBV6-2/TRBV6-3	ASSSGDYRENIQY
TRBV5-1	ASSWVRDSFYNEQF
TRBV7-9	ASSLGLGTGGNQPQH
TRBV6-2/TRBV6-3	ASTTPELAGAGEQF
TRBV28	ASGTLRGWETQY
TRBV20-1	SSKRTGHSGNTIY
TRBV28	ASSENRGAYGYT
TRBV19	ASSIGSSEFQPQH
TRBV28	ASSSGGSGTGELF
TRBV7-9	ASSVQTGELF
TRBV7-9	ASSGGLAGLLADTQY
TRBV7-9	ASSSTRFTEAF
TRBV28	ASSLTGNTGNTIY
TRBV16	ASSQLHQWEQY
TRBV7-9	ASSLSFEQF
TRBV12-3/TRBV12-4	ASSLSPITSEKLF
TRBV11-2	ASSFHGPQAYEQY
TRBV24-1	ATSDLVEGRNTEAF
TRBV14	ASSGAEKLF
TRBV10-3	AISDRGRLYEQY
TRBV19	ASSVAGQPTRPQH
TRBV3-1	ASSQEYRRGTQATEAF
TRBV7-9	ASSLAAYTEAF
TRBV5-1	ASSLTRESYEQY
TRBV11-1	ASSPSGTRVGNAEQF
TRBV20-1	SARDFLTGARTEAF
TRBV5-1	ASSPEDDPGDNEQF
TRBV11-3	ASSSTTYNNEQF
TRBV24-1	ATSKGRETQY
TRBV27	ASTIQGAAYNSPLH
TRBV6-6	ASSYATATNEKLF
TRBV11-2	ASSFGGAEKLF
TRBV20-1	SAGRGGGTDTQY
TRBV20-1	SAGQGEETQY
TRBV6-1	ASSPLTGGTNQPQH
TRBV28	ASSLSARSTEAF